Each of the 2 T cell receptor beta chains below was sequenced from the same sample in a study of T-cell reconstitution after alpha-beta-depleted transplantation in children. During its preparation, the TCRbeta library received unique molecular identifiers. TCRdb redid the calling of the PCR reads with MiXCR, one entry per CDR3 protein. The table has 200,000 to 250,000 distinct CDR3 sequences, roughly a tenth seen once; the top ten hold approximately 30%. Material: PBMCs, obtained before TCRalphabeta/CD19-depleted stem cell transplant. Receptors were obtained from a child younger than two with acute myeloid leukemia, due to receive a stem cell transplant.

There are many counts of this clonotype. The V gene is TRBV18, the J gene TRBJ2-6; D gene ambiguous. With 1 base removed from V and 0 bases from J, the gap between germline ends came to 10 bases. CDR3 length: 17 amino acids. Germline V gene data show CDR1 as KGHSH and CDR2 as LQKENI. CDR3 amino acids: CASSPHAPTSGANVLTF. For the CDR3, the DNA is TGTGCCAGCTCACCACACGCGCCCACCTCTGGGGCCAACGTCCTGACTTTC.

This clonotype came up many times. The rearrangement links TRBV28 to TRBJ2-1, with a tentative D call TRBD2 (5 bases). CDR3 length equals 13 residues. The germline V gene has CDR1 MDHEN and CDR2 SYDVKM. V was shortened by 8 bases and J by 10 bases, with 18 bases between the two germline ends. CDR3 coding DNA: TGTGCCAGCCGAGGGTCGCAACCGGGGGAGCAGTTCTTC. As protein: CASRGSQPGEQFF.